Listed below are T cell receptor beta chains from one sample, sequenced in a study of long-term antiretroviral therapy in people with HIV. Generated by immunoSEQ multiplex PCR, the TCRdb table keeps only in-frame clones and is missing some. The sample lists 16,000 or so clones, around nine tenths occurring once. This specimen consisted of unsorted PBMCs, obtained 0.7 years before starting antiretroviral therapy. The receptors stem from a man aged 50-59 years with HIV. Each CDR3 is given with its conserved first and last residue. D genes are given only for firm matches. Some rows have no size entry. The others give once, few or many, or a class for an expanded clone.

few	.	TRBV7-3	TRBJ1-1	13	TGTGCCAGCAGCGACGCTAATACGAATAGGGCTTTCTTT	CASSDANTNRAFF
.	.	TRBV5-1	TRBJ2-5	15	TGCGCCAGCAGCTTGGATGGGGGCTCGTATGAGACCCAGTACTTC	CASSLDGGSYETQYF
.	.	TRBV9	TRBJ1-6	15	TGTGCCAGCAGCGTTGGGGGCGCAAGGAATTCACCCCTCCACTTT	CASSVGGARNSPLHF
.	TRBD2	TRBV2	TRBJ2-7	15	TGTGCCAGCAGCCCGCCGCTGGCGGGGGGGTACGAGCAGTACTTC	CASSPPLAGGYEQYF
.	TRBD2	TRBV5-4	TRBJ2-5	15	TGTGCCAGCAGCTTGGAACTAACGGGAGGAGAGACCCAGTACTTC	CASSLELTGGETQYF
.	.	TRBV5-4	TRBJ2-6	15	TGTGCCAGCAGCTTGCGTCCCTCCGGGGCCAACGTCCTGACTTTC	CASSLRPSGANVLTF
once	.	TRBV18	TRBJ2-7	13	TGTGCCAGCTCACCACCGAACTCCTACGAGCAGTACTTC	CASSPPNSYEQYF
once	.	TRBV6-6	TRBJ2-7	14	TGTGCCAGCAGTTACTCGAACGGGGTAAGCGAGCAGTACTTC	CASSYSNGVSEQYF
.	.	TRBV27	TRBJ1-5	13	TGTGCCAGCAGTTTGGTTTGGGATCAGCCCCAGCATTTT	CASSLVWDQPQHF
.	.	TRBV7-3	TRBJ1-2	13	TGTGCCAGCAGCACTATACAGGGTTCTGGCTACACCTTC	CASSTIQGSGYTF
.	TRBD1	TRBV4-2	TRBJ1-2	19	TGTGCCAGCAGCCAAGAAAAGCCCGGACAGGGCCCTCCTAACTATGGCTACACCTTC	CASSQEKPGQGPPNYGYTF
few	.	TRBV27	TRBJ2-2	12	TGTGCCAGCAGTTTAAGCAGCGGGGAGCTGTTTTTT	CASSLSSGELFF
.	TRBD1	TRBV6-8	TRBJ1-1	16	TGTGCCAGCAGTTTCCGTGTACAGGGGGCTGACACTGAAGCTTTCTTT	CASSFRVQGADTEAFF
.	.	TRBV9	TRBJ2-1	14	TGTGCCAGCACTTCAACAGGTTCAGACAATGAGCAGTTCTTC	CASTSTGSDNEQFF
.	.	TRBV18	TRBJ2-7	15	TGTGCCAGCTCACCCCCCTCCAGGACCTCCTACGAGCAGTACTTC	CASSPPSRTSYEQYF
.	.	TRBV7-9	TRBJ1-2	15	TGTGCCAGCAGCCATCCATTGGACAGTAACTATGGCTACACCTTC	CASSHPLDSNYGYTF
.	.	TRBV11-3	TRBJ2-2	14	TGTGCCAGCAGCTTAGAAGGTTCTGCCGGGGAGCTGTTTTTT	CASSLEGSAGELFF
.	TRBD2	TRBV10-3	TRBJ2-3	15	TGTGCCATCAGTTTAGGGACTAGTTCCCCAGATACGCAGTATTTT	CAISLGTSSPDTQYF
.	.	TRBV29-1	TRBJ2-7	13	TGCAGCGTTGCCAAGGGGAGCTCCTACGAGCAGTACTTC	CSVAKGSSYEQYF
once	TRBD1	TRBV11-2	TRBJ2-3	16	TGTGCCAGCAGCTCTCGACAGGGCCCTAACACAGATACGCAGTATTTT	CASSSRQGPNTDTQYF
.	TRBD2	TRBV5-1	TRBJ2-7	16	TGCGCCAGCAGCCTCAGGCCCACGGGAGGACGCTACGAGCAGTACTTC	CASSLRPTGGRYEQYF
.	.	TRBV15	TRBJ1-3	14	TGTGCCACCCTTCCTACGTTGTCTGGAAACACCATATATTTT	CATLPTLSGNTIYF
.	TRBD2	TRBV13	TRBJ2-1	15	TGTGCCAGCAGCCTTAGACTAGCGGGTCAAGATGAGCAGTTCTTC	CASSLRLAGQDEQFF
.	TRBD2	TRBV18	TRBJ2-5	17	TGTGCCAGCTCAAGCGTGACTAGCGGGAGGTCGCGGGAGACCCAGTACTTC	CASSSVTSGRSRETQYF
.	.	TRBV7-6	TRBJ2-5	17	TGTGCCAGCAGCTTATTTGAACGCCAATTGGAACAAGAGACCCAGTACTTC	CASSLFERQLEQETQYF
.	.	TRBV30	TRBJ2-7	14	TGTGCCTGGAGTGTACCTGTCCTCGACTACGAGCAGTACTTC	CAWSVPVLDYEQYF
.	.	TRBV11-2	TRBJ1-2	12	TGTGCCAGCAGCTTGGGGGGCATGAGCTACACCTTC	CASSLGGMSYTF
once	.	TRBV28	TRBJ2-7	14	TGTGCCAGCGGCCTCGTCGGGGTTCGGGACGAGCAGTACTTC	CASGLVGVRDEQYF
.	.	TRBV5-1	TRBJ2-7	15	TGCGCCAGCAGCCCCGAAGACCTTGGATCCTACGAGCAGTACTTC	CASSPEDLGSYEQYF
.	.	TRBV5-6	TRBJ1-5	14	TGTGCCAGCAGCTTTCTGTATAGCAATCAGCCCCAGCATTTT	CASSFLYSNQPQHF
once	.	TRBV5-4	TRBJ2-3	13	TGTGCCAGCGGCATGACTAGCACAGATACGCAGTATTTT	CASGMTSTDTQYF
.	.	TRBV5-1	TRBJ2-6	15	TGCGCCAGCAGCTTGGCAGTAGGGGGGGCCAACGTCCTGACTTTC	CASSLAVGGANVLTF
.	.	TRBV7-9	TRBJ1-3	15	TGTGCCAGCAGCTTAGCGCGCACCGGAGGAAACACCATATATTTT	CASSLARTGGNTIYF
once	.	TRBV5-8	TRBJ1-5	15	TGTGCCAGCAGCTTTACGGCCAGGGGTGGTCAGCCCCAGCATTTT	CASSFTARGGQPQHF
.	TRBD2	TRBV5-6	TRBJ2-1	15	TGTGCCAGCAGCTTGGGCGGGAGGGATTACAATGAGCAGTTCTTC	CASSLGGRDYNEQFF
once	.	TRBV29-1	TRBJ1-2	13	TGCAGCGTTGAAGAGGGGGGGGCGCGTGGCTACACCTTC	CSVEEGGARGYTF
few	.	TRBV19	TRBJ1-1	15	TGTGCCAGTAGTACTCACGGACAGATGAACACTGAAGCTTTCTTT	CASSTHGQMNTEAFF
.	.	TRBV5-5	TRBJ2-6	15	TGTGCCAGTACCTTCATGGGTGCTGGGGCCAACGTCCTGACTTTC	CASTFMGAGANVLTF
.	TRBD1	TRBV30	TRBJ1-1	17	TGTGCCTGGAGTGGAATCAGGGGGCCTGGTTGGAACACTGAAGCTTTCTTT	CAWSGIRGPGWNTEAFF
.	.	TRBV6-5	TRBJ1-2	15	TGTGCCAGCAGCCGGCAGGGTGTTCGGAGCTATGGCTACACCTTC	CASSRQGVRSYGYTF
.	.	TRBV28	TRBJ2-4	11	TGTGCCAGCAGTTTCCTAGGCCGTAACTACTTC	CASSFLGRNYF
.	.	TRBV5-1	TRBJ2-5	14	TGCGCCAGCAGCTTCTTGGCGGAACAAGAGACCCAGTACTTC	CASSFLAEQETQYF
.	.	TRBV6-5	TRBJ2-7	14	TGTGCCAGCAGTTACTCGATTCAACTATACGAGCAGTACTTC	CASSYSIQLYEQYF
.	TRBD1	TRBV5-8	TRBJ2-2	14	TGTGCCAGCAGCATCACAGGGGGCACCGGGGAGCTGTTTTTT	CASSITGGTGELFF
.	.	TRBV5-8	TRBJ1-5	11	TGTGCCAGCAGCTTGCATCAGCCCCAGCATTTT	CASSLHQPQHF
.	.	TRBV5-1	TRBJ2-1	14	TGCGCCAGCAGCCCCTCGGGGGAATACAATGAGCAGTTCTTC	CASSPSGEYNEQFF
.	TRBD1	TRBV7-8	TRBJ1-5	15	TGTGCCAGCAGCTCCCGGGACAGCTTAAATCAGCCCCAGCATTTT	CASSSRDSLNQPQHF
.	.	TRBV10-1	TRBJ2-3	14	TGCGCCAGCAGTGACCCCCGGGGCACAGATACGCAGTATTTT	CASSDPRGTDTQYF
.	TRBD1	TRBV7-9	TRBJ1-2	17	TGTGCCAGCAGTCATGACCCCGGACAGGGGCTTCACTATGGCTACACCTTC	CASSHDPGQGLHYGYTF
.	.	TRBV5-1	TRBJ1-1	14	TGCGCCAGCAGCTTGGCCGGGCAGATCCCTGAAGCTTTCTTT	CASSLAGQIPEAFF
.	TRBD2	TRBV29-1	TRBJ2-3	16	TGCAGCGTTGGAGGACTAGCGGGGGTTAGCACAGATACGCAGTATTTT	CSVGGLAGVSTDTQYF
.	.	TRBV4-3	TRBJ2-7	14	TGCGCCAGCAGCCAGGGGGGCGCCTCCTACGAGCAGTACTTC	CASSQGGASYEQYF
.	TRBD1	TRBV7-8	TRBJ2-4	19	TGTGCCAGCAGCTTACCGGGACAGGGGGCAGGGGTAGCCAAAAACATTCAGTACTTC	CASSLPGQGAGVAKNIQYF
.	TRBD2	TRBV18	TRBJ2-5	15	TGTGCCAGCTCACCACACCGGGAGGCCGGAGAGACCCAGTACTTC	CASSPHREAGETQYF
.	.	TRBV25-1	TRBJ1-2	14	TGTGCCAGCAGTGTTACCGGGACACATTATGGCTACACCTTC	CASSVTGTHYGYTF